This T cell receptor beta chain derives from a study of blood T cell repertoires in COVID-19. Only in-frame clones appear in the TCRdb table, and some are missing; sequencing was by immunoSEQ multiplex PCR. In the table there are about 210,000 clones, 65% to 85% of which are singletons. The clonotype originates from a man aged 45-65 years with active or convalescent COVID-19. Sequences were obtained from peripheral blood.

CDR3 in DNA: TGTGCCAGCAGTGTCGGGACAGCTATTAGTTACGAGCAGTACTTC. Translation: CASSVGTAISYEQYF. The chain combines TRBV6-1 with TRBJ2-7, with 7 bases fitting TRBD1. Germline V lookup: CDR1 MNHNS, CDR2 SASEGT. The CDR3 is 15 amino acids. V was pared by 4 bases and J by 4 bases, with 10 bases of the junction left unmatched.